One sample yielded the 14 T cell receptor beta chains listed below, sequenced in a study of blood T cell repertoires in COVID-19. Only in-frame clones appear in the TCRdb table, and some are missing; sequencing was by immunoSEQ multiplex PCR. The table shows under 300,000 clones, with about 80% occurring only once. Specimen: PBMCs or T cells enriched from blood (not recorded which). The receptors come from a man aged 40-55 years who had recovered from COVID-19.

The chain couples TRBV14 to TRBJ2-3; D is possibly TRBD2 (6 bases). V was clipped by 3 bases and J by 4 bases, with 26 bases between them. This CDR3 has 19 residues. CDR1 is SGHDN, CDR2 FVKESK, per germline. CDR3 DNA: TGTGCCAGCAGCCAGACGGGAGTCCGAGCCTTCGCTCCCCCAGATACGCAGTATTTT. Residues: CASSQTGVRAFAPPDTQYF. Full variable domain (missing parts from reference TRBV14 and TRBJ2-3): EAGVTQFPSHSVIEKGQTVTLRCDPISGHDNLYWYRRVMGKEIKFLLHFVKESKQDESGMPNNRFLAERTGGTYSTLKVQPAELEDSGVYFCASSQTGVRAFAPPDTQYFGPGTRLTVL.

This clone showed up just once. V is TRBV3-1 (or the pseudogene TRBV3-2) and J is TRBJ2-5; D remains ambiguous. Trimming removed 5 bases from V and 5 bases from J, with 9 bases in between. Germline CDR1 and CDR2: LGHDT and YNNKEL (reference sequence). CDR3 size: 12 residues. Here the CDR3 reads CASSIYGETQYF. CDR3 DNA: TGTGCCAGCAGCATATACGGGGAGACCCAGTACTTC.

V usage is TRBV5-4 and J usage is TRBJ2-3; the D is unclear. This CDR3 has 14 amino acids. V was pared by 2 bases and J by 6 bases, with 13 bases between. Germline V CDR1 and CDR2: SGHNT, YYREEE (reference sequence). In DNA, the CDR3 is TGTGCCAGCAGCTTTGCTACTCTAGGTGATACGCAGTATTTT. This encodes CASSFATLGDTQYF.

This clone came up once. V and J are TRBV9 and TRBJ1-3; no clear D gene. V shed 0 bases and J shed 0 bases, with 10 bases lying between them. The CDR3 totals 16 residues. Germline V gene data show CDR1 as SGDLS and CDR2 as YYNGEE. This CDR3 reads CASSVGLADSGNTIYF. The CDR3 DNA reads TGTGCCAGCAGCGTAGGACTTGCGGACTCTGGAAACACCATATATTTT.

The V gene is TRBV14, the J gene TRBJ1-3; D remains unclear. The CDR3 loop spans 15 amino acids. V dropped 0 bases and J dropped 2 bases, with 8 bases sitting between them. Germline assignment: CDR1 SGHDN and CDR2 FVKESK. CDR3 amino acids: CASSQDLGTGNTIYF. CDR3 bases: TGTGCCAGCAGCCAAGATCTCGGGACTGGAAACACCATATATTTT.

The rearrangement uses TRBV5-4 and TRBJ2-7; 10 bases fit TRBD2. CDR3 length equals 14 residues. The V and J ends lost 6 bases and 2 bases, in that order; junction bases with no gene match: 5. The V gene's germline CDR1 is SGHNT and CDR2 YYREEE (reference sequence). The CDR3 DNA reads as TGTGCCAGCACCCTAAGCGGGGGGGCCTACGAGCAGTACTTC. Protein sequence: CASTLSGGAYEQYF. Drawing the rest from reference TRBV5-4 and TRBJ2-7, the complete variable domain is ETGVTQSPTHLIKTRGQQVTLRCSSQSGHNTVSWYQQALGQGPQFIFQYYREEENGRGNFPPRFSGLQFPNYSSELNVNALELDDSALYLCASTLSGGAYEQYFGPGTRLTVT.

The V call is TRBV3-1 (or the pseudogene TRBV3-2), the J call TRBJ2-1, with 7 bases fitting TRBD2. CDR3 size: 14 residues. The V gene's germline CDR1 is LGHDT and CDR2 YNNKEL (reference sequence). The V gene end was trimmed by 2 bases and the J gene end by 4 bases; junction bases not matched to a gene: 2. The CDR3 DNA reads as TGTGCCAGCAGCCAACTAGCGGAGTACAATGAGCAGTTCTTC. It encodes CASSQLAEYNEQFF.

The chain is built from TRBV29-1 and TRBJ2-1; TRBD2 agrees at 9 bases. V was clipped by 4 bases and J by 9 bases; unmatched bases: 28. The CDR3 is made up of 20 amino acids. Germline assignment: CDR1 SQVTM and CDR2 ANQGSEA. In nucleotides, the CDR3 is TGCAGCGTTGGCGGCCCTAGGACGGCGGGGGGGCCATTTATGAAGGGTGAGCAGTTCTTC. Translating gives CSVGGPRTAGGPFMKGEQFF.

The sample holds a few counts of this clone. The chain links TRBV7-8 to TRBJ1-1; perhaps TRBD1 as D (6 bases). The CDR3 spans 17 residues. Germline CDR1 is SGHVS and CDR2 is FQNEAQ. Between the trimmed V and J ends, which lost 4 bases and 2 bases, there was a span of 20 bases. CDR3 sequence reads: CASSSGRRGGSNTEAFF. As DNA, the CDR3 is TGTGCCAGCAGCTCAGGGAGGAGGGGGGGATCAAACACTGAAGCTTTCTTT. The entire variable domain, with the rest obtained from reference TRBV7-8 and TRBJ1-1, is as follows: GAGVSQSPRYKVAKRGQDVALRCDPISGHVSLFWYQQALGQGPEFLTYFQNEAQLDKSGLPSDRFFAERPEGSVSTLKIQRTQQEDSAVYLCASSSGRRGGSNTEAFFGQGTRLTVV.

The chain joins TRBV6-1 to TRBJ1-1; D is unresolved. CDR1 MNHNS and CDR2 SASEGT come from the germline V gene. The CDR3 loop spans 13 amino acids. V was shortened by 2 bases and J by 5 bases, with 9 bases between the two germline ends. CDR3 region: CASSEFGRTEAFF. The CDR3 DNA reads as TGTGCCAGCAGTGAATTTGGGAGGACTGAAGCTTTCTTT.

A note on this clone: One end of the junction fails to match germline, which may point to a read error. V and J are TRBV3-1 (or the pseudogene TRBV3-2) and TRBJ1-2, with TRBD1 as a possible D gene (5 bases). This CDR3 spans 13 amino acids. Germline V lookup: CDR1 LGHDT, CDR2 YNNKEL (reference sequence). CDR3 loop: CASSQDTGEVGAF. Here the CDR3 DNA reads TGTGCCAGCAGCCAAGATACGGGGGAGGTAGGGGCCTTC.

CDR3 nucleotide sequence: TGTGCCAGCAGCGTAGGGGCAGGGGCGGAAGCTTTCTTT. This sequence encodes CASSVGAGAEAFF. The V and J genes are TRBV9 and TRBJ1-1; a weak D match, TRBD1 (6 bases). The CDR3 sequence is 13 residues long. Trimming removed 0 bases at V and 8 bases at J, with 11 bases between. Per germline, CDR1 SGDLS and CDR2 YYNGEE.

The chain is built from TRBV3-1 (or the pseudogene TRBV3-2) and TRBJ1-1, with a possible D match to TRBD1 (5 bases). V lost 1 base, J lost 4 bases, and 16 bases lay in between. This CDR3 comprises 16 residues. CDR1 and CDR2 from the germline V gene are LGHDT and YNNKEL (reference sequence). As DNA, the CDR3 is TGTGCCAGCAGCCAAGGTAAGGGGATACGGGTCACTGAAGCTTTCTTT. Translating gives CASSQGKGIRVTEAFF.

This clone appeared a single time. The chain uses TRBV27 and TRBJ1-4; D is undetermined. Germline-derived CDR1 and CDR2 are MNHEY and SMNVEV (reference sequence). There are 16 residues in the CDR3. Trimming stripped 6 bases from V and 0 bases from J, with 14 bases between. The CDR3 loop reads CASSLGQTATNEKLFF. CDR3 coding DNA: TGTGCCAGCAGCCTTGGGCAAACTGCAACTAATGAAAAACTGTTTTTT.